This T cell receptor beta chain emerged from a study of T cells after posttransplantation cyclophosphamide. Generated by immunoSEQ multiplex PCR, the TCRdb table keeps only in-frame clones and is missing some. This sample carries approximately 34,000 clones, none of them present only once. The CDR3 loop spans 17 amino acids. V lost 2 bases, J lost 0 bases, and 14 bases lay in between. Study-wide points: Recipient CMV seropositivity and CMV reactivation strongly tracked TRB clonality. Later post-transplant blood repertoires were often dominated by donor CD8+ memory clones. TRB overlap between skin or GI tissue T cells and blood was limited.

This clone was detected many times. The antigen is not known. On the day of bone marrow donation, the related graft donor provided peripheral blood. The gene calls are TRBV12-3 or TRBV12-4 and TRBJ1-5; possibly TRBD1 for D (6 bases). The sequence came from a woman aged 50 to 60 in good health and a related stem cell transplant donor. Sequencing input: PBMCs. The CDR3 DNA sequence: TGTGCCAGCAGTTTACGACAGGCCCGCTATAGCAATCAGCCCCAGCATTTT. Translation: CASSLRQARYSNQPQHF.